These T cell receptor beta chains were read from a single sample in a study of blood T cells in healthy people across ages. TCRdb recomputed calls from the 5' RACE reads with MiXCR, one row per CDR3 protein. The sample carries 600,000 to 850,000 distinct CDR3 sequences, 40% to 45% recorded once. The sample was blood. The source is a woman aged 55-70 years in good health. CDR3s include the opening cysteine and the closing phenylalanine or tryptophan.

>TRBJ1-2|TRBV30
CAFSLDRADGYTF
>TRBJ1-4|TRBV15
CATSTGTVINEKLFF
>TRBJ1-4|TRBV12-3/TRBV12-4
CASRPGQGEKLFF
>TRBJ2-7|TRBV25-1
CASSEGQGYYEQYF
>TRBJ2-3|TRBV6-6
CAYGRRDTDTQYF
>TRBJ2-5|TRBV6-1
CASSVRTSRETQYF
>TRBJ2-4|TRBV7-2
CASSPGLAENIQYF
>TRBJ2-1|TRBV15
CATSRDLGDNEQFF
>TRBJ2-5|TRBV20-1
CSASGSSGRSEQYF
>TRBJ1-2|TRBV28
CASRPSGTGQWYGYTF
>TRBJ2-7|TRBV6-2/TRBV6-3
CASSYPEYEQYF
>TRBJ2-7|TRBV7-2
CASSNPAGVGEQYF
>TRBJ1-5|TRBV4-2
CASSHPSLGASNQPQHF
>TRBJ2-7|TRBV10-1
CASSGTGASHEQYF
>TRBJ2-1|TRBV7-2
CASSLIRTGPYNEQFF
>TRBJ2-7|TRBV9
CASSVANGYEQYF
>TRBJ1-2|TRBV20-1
CSASEKNYGYTF
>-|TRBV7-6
CASSFLGGREETQYF
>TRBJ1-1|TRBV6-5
CASSRPGQGRTTEAFF
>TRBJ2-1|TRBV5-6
CASSFFDGRDNEQFF
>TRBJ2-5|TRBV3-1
CASSHLKRVETQYF
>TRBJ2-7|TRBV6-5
CASSYLGGKSSYEQYF